The clone carrying this T cell receptor beta chain appeared once. The antigen remains unidentified. The data derive from a study of cytomegalovirus exposure and HLA in healthy donors. On the study more broadly: A prior analysis found 100 million to 140 million unique TCR beta sequences from around 200 million T cells. Findings and limits, study-wide: It was assumed in the presence/absence analyses that sequencing depth was roughly uniform across donors. Later analysis found that TCR beta chains associated with HLA were more clonally expanded than other, equally common chains.

In the PCR, 60 Vbeta and 13 Jbeta primers were used. In the source study's methods: Among the unique TCR beta chains that a later analysis counted, about 84 million in all, about 11 million were shared. Data came from immunoSEQ multiplex PCR; TCRdb stores just in-frame clones and leaves some out. V and J calls plus clone size are reproduced from that table; the DNA served to infer D and trimming. Here the sample spans some 130,000 clones, about 71% being singletons. The V gene's germline CDR1 is MNHNS and CDR2 SASEGT. J lost 3 bases, V lost 5 bases, and 5 bases had no gene match. This CDR3 is 14 amino acids long.

The chain carries TRBV6-1 and TRBJ1-2; TRBD1 matches at 8 bases. This sequence originates from a woman aged 60-75 years in good health and CMV-seropositive. The sequenced sample consisted of PBMCs. CDR3 residues: CASSSGTGDYGYTF. The CDR3, as DNA: TGTGCCAGCAGTTCCGGGACAGGAGACTATGGCTACACCTTC.